This paragraph covers one T cell receptor (beta chain) sequence. The source of the sample is a study of shared clonotypes between healthy human individuals. Across the whole study: CD4 naive cells filled three plates per donor, CD4 memory three, CD8 naive two and CD8 memory one.

The CDR3 is 16 amino acids. Trimming took 5 bases from V and 3 from J; bases not matched to a gene: 11. In germline, CDR1 is MDHEN, CDR2 SYDVKM. Method: immunoSEQ multiplex PCR; TCRdb's copy keeps in-frame clones and lacks some. The sample records roughly 1 million clones, about four fifths being singletons. The sequence derives from a man younger than 30 in good health. Some clones in this sample may be carry-over from other donors' samples. The source material was memory CD4+ T cells from PBMCs. Subset: CD45RA-negative fraction. The chain is built from TRBV28 and TRBJ2-3; 7 nucleotides align to TRBD2. CDR3 in amino acids: CASSPSSSGETDTQYF. The CDR3 nucleotides read TGTGCCAGCAGTCCCTCGTCCAGCGGGGAGACAGATACGCAGTATTTT.